The clone carrying this TCR beta chain occurred many times. The sample is drawn from a study of response to subunit inactivated influenza vaccine. TCRdb itself ran the RT-PCR reads through MiXCR, one entry per CDR3 protein. The profile shows about 570,000 distinct CDR3 sequences, 11% of them singletons. V lost 5 bases and J lost 0; bases outside the gene matches: 4. The CDR3 length is 15 residues. Germline V gives CDR1 MGHRA, CDR2 YSYEKL. The same data also contributed to another study, on T cells expressing NK-cell markers. As reported in that work: The TCR beta cDNA came from 5'RACE template switching with UMIs. About six donors carried dominant NKG2C+ clonotypes that made up roughly 1.0-8% of their CD8+ T cells.

This sequence joins TRBV4-1 and TRBJ2-1; 7 bases line up with TRBD2. The source is a man aged 45-60 years who received an inactivated influenza vaccine. This material consisted of PBMCs from blood, taken on the day of vaccination. The CDR3, as DNA: TGCGCCAGCAGCTTTCGACTAGCCTCCTACAATGAGCAGTTCTTC. Residues: CASSFRLASYNEQFF.